One and the same sample provided the 10 T cell receptor beta chains below, sequenced in a study of T cells in women clearing cervical HPV infection (dated by TCRdb to about 2018). Libraries were made using the immunoSEQ multiplex PCR assay. TCRdb limited this immuneACCESS table to in-frame rearrangements with V and J called. A share of clones is missing; checked studies link under half to unresolved V genes, and the rest is unexplained. This sample's table has entries for about 20,000 clones. The top ten clones comprise roughly 7% of the sample. Material for sequencing was blood buffy coat. The source of these receptors is a woman between 18 and 70 years old with a cervical HPV16 infection that either progressed to CIN3+ or cleared (not recorded which).

For this clone: The read stops 3 residues short of the end of the CDR3; the missing end is completed from the germline J gene. The chain couples TRBV19 to TRBJ2-3, with D uncertain. Between the trimmed V and J ends, which lost 4 bases and 1 base, there was a span of 15 bases. The germline V gene has CDR1 LNHDA and CDR2 SQIVND (reference sequence). The CDR3 covers 16 residues. The CDR3 sequence: CASSTTRVWGTDTQYF. Partial CDR3 DNA: TGTGCCAGTAGTACCACAAGGGTGTGGGGCACAGATACG.

About this clone: The read ends 3 residues before the CDR3 terminus; that terminus is restored from the germline J gene. The chain couples TRBV6-2 or TRBV6-3 to TRBJ2-7; D ambiguous. This CDR3 spans 16 amino acids. V was clipped by 3 bases and J by 3 bases, with 18 bases between them. CDR1 and CDR2 from the germline V gene are MNHEY and SVGEGT. The CDR3 loop reads CASSYKSGSVYYEQYF. Incomplete CDR3 DNA: TGTGCCAGCAGTTATAAATCCGGCAGCGTGTACTACGAG.

As for this clone: The read terminates 3 residues before the CDR3 end, so the remaining end is supplied by the germline J gene. The chain has TRBV5-1 and TRBJ2-1; the D gene is possibly TRBD1 (5 bases). The V end was cut by 0 bases, the J end by 9 bases, with 16 bases between. Germline CDR1 SGHRS, CDR2 YFSETQ. The CDR3 has 15 amino acids. The CDR3 spells CASSLGTSDRGEQFF. The part of the CDR3 DNA that was read is TGCGCCAGCAGCTTGGGGACATCCGATAGGGGTGAG.

About this clone itself: The CDR3 end lies 3 residues beyond the end of the read and is filled in from the germline J gene. The chain combines TRBV20-1 with TRBJ1-1, with D perhaps matching TRBD1 (5 bases). Germline assignment: CDR1 DFQATT and CDR2 SNEGSKA (reference sequence). V lost 6 bases and J lost 5, with 22 bases in between. The CDR3 runs 15 residues. The CDR3 sequence is CSASPPSGRGTEAFF. The CDR3 bases that were read are TGCAGTGCCTCTCCCCCCTCAGGGCGGGGAACTGAA.

A note on this clone: The read ends 3 residues shy of where the CDR3 ends; the end is completed using the germline J gene. The chain uses TRBV19 and TRBJ2-2; D is undetermined. Trimming shortened V by 2 bases and J by 0 bases, and 7 bases separated the two germline ends. Germline V gives CDR1 LNHDA, CDR2 SQIVND (reference sequence). The CDR3 is 15 residues long. The CDR3 DNA, read in part, is TGTGCCAGTAGTATATCAGCGTCGAACACCGGGGAG. Translated: CASSISASNTGE. The whole CDR3 is CASSISASNTGELFF.

As regards this clone: The CDR3 goes on 3 residues after the read ends, and that part is filled in from the germline J gene. The rearrangement uses TRBV7-3 and TRBJ2-2; D is ambiguous. The CDR3 is made up of 13 amino acids. Germline V gene sequence: CDR1 SGHTA, CDR2 FQGTGA. The CDR3 DNA, read in part, is TGTGCCAGCAGCTCCAGGATTAATTCACCG. Translating it yields CASSSRINSP. The entire CDR3 is CASSSRINSPLFF.

Notes on this clone: Sequencing ends 3 residues short of the CDR3 end; the germline J gene provides the rest. V usage is TRBV18 and J usage is TRBJ1-2, with D unresolved. This CDR3 has 15 amino acids. Germline CDR1 KGHSH, CDR2 LQKENI. The CDR3 protein is CASSAELGSGDTYTF. The CDR3 bases that were read are TGTGCCAGCTCGGCCGAACTAGGGTCCGGGGATACC.

Details on this clone: Read coverage stops 3 residues before the CDR3 terminus; the germline J gene supplies the remainder. The rearrangement uses TRBV6-2 or TRBV6-3 and TRBJ2-1; weak D call: TRBD2 (6 bases). Germline lookup yields CDR1 MNHEY and CDR2 SVGEGT. V dropped 2 bases and J dropped 4 bases, with 15 bases sitting between them. CDR3 length: 16 amino acids. Partial CDR3 DNA: TGTGCCAGCAGTTACACGTTGGGGGACTTATACAATGAG. Protein sequence: CASSYTLGDLYNE. Given in full, the CDR3 is CASSYTLGDLYNEQFF.

In regard to this clone: The read is 3 residues too short to cover the CDR3 end, so that end is filled in from the germline J gene. Distinct nucleotide sequences in the sample also encode this CDR3. The V and J genes are TRBV7-3 and TRBJ2-1, with 9 bases aligning to TRBD1. The CDR3 extends over 15 amino acids. V shed 5 bases and J 4 bases; nucleotides not matched to a gene: 6. Per the germline V gene, CDR1 is SGHTA and CDR2 is FQGTGA. CDR3 loop: CASSLGDRVYNEQFF. The sequenced CDR3 bases are TGTGCCAGCAGCCTAGGGGACAGGGTTTACAATGAG.

In regard to this clone: The CDR3 is cut off 3 residues early in the read; its end comes from the germline J gene. The chain recombines TRBV29-1 with TRBJ1-6; D might be TRBD1 (6 bases). CDR1 and CDR2 (germline): SQVTM, ANQGSEA. Trimming removed 4 bases from V and 7 bases from J, with 14 bases in between. The CDR3 is 14 residues long. CDR3 loop: CSVGLEGGNSPLHF. Partial CDR3 DNA: TGCAGCGTTGGACTTGAGGGGGGGAATTCACCC.